This TCR beta chain derives from a study of blood T cell repertoires in COVID-19. In the authors' workflow: Amplification with reference gene primers provided the estimates of nucleated cell counts. Profiled with immunoSEQ multiplex PCR; TCRdb holds only in-frame clones, not every one. V and J calls and clone size come straight from that table; D and trimming were deduced from the DNA. This sample yields about 230,000 clones, of which about 88% are seen a single time; 2.5% to 3% belongs to the top ten. Turning to this clone: This specimen includes other DNA sequences encoding the same CDR3.

The CDR3 consists of 13 residues. The germline CDR1 and CDR2 sequences are SGHAT and FQNNGV. V gave up 0 bases and J gave up 5 bases, with 7 bases separating them. Sequencing used peripheral blood. This TCR came from a woman aged 60 to 75 with acute or convalescent COVID-19. This chain joins TRBV11-2 and TRBJ1-2, with D perhaps matching TRBD1 (6 bases). CDR3 loop: CASSLDRGYGYTF. The CDR3 DNA reads TGTGCCAGCAGCTTAGACAGGGGATATGGCTACACCTTC.